A single sample is the source of the 3 T cell receptor beta chains below, sequenced in a study of T cells in localized non-small cell lung cancer. Assay: immunoSEQ multiplex PCR; the TCRdb copy retains only in-frame clones and omits some. The data show around 25,000 clones, roughly 90% seen once. The specimen was peripheral blood, collected before any cancer treatment. Receptors were obtained from a female donor older than 55 with stage I lung adenocarcinoma.

The rearrangement joins TRBV28 to TRBJ1-2; TRBD1 aligns across 7 bases. This CDR3 is built from 13 residues. The germline V gene encodes CDR1 MDHEN and CDR2 SYDVKM. Trimming removed 4 bases from V and 8 bases from J; junction bases left unmatched: 7. The CDR3 sequence is CASSSTGARGYTF. The CDR3 nucleotides read TGTGCCAGCAGTTCTACAGGGGCTCGGGGCTACACCTTC.

The rearrangement uses TRBV18 and TRBJ2-6, with D tentatively TRBD1 or TRBD2 (6 bases each). Looked up from germline, CDR1 is KGHSH and CDR2 is LQKENI. Deletions cut 8 bases from V and 6 bases from J, with 14 bases between. The CDR3 has 14 amino acids. CDR3 sequence reads: CASTETGAANVLTF. CDR3 coding DNA: TGTGCCAGCACCGAGACGGGGGCGGCCAACGTCCTGACTTTC.

The V and J genes are TRBV6-5 and TRBJ1-1, with D perhaps matching TRBD1 (5 bases). From germline, CDR1 is MNHEY and CDR2 SVGAGI. This CDR3 region has 14 residues. Trimming shortened V by 7 bases and J by 1 base, and 13 bases separated the two germline ends. The CDR3 region is CASTPGAANTEAFF. In DNA form, the CDR3 reads TGTGCCAGCACCCCCGGGGCAGCGAACACTGAAGCTTTCTTT.